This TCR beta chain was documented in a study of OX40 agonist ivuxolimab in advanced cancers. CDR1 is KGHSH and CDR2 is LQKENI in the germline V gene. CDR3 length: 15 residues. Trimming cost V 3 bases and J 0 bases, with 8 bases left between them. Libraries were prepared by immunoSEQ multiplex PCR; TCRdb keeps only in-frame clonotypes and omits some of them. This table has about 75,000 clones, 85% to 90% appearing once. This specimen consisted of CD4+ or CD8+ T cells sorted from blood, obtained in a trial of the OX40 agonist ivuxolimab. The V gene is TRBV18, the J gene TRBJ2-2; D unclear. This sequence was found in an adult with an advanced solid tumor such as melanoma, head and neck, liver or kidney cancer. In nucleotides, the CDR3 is TGTGCCAGCTCACCGCTCAGGTCGAACACCGGGGAGCTGTTTTTT. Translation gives CASSPLRSNTGELFF.